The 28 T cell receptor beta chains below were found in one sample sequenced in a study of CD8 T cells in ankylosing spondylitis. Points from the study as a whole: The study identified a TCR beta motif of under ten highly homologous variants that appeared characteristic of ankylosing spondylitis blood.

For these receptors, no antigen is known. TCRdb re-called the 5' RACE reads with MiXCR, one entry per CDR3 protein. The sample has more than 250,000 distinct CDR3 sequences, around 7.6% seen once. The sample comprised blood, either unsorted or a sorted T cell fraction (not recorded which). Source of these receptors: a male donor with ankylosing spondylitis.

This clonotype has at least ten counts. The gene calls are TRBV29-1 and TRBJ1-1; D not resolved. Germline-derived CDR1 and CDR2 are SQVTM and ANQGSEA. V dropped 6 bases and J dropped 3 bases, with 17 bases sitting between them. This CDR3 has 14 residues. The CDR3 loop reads CSVQPLRGDTEAFF. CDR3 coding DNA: TGCAGCGTCCAACCCCTACGTGGGGACACTGAAGCTTTCTTT.

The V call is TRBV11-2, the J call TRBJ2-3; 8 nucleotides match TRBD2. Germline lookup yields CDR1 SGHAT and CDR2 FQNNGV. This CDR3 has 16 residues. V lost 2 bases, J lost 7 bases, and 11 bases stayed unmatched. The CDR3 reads CASSLRGSGSSNTQYF. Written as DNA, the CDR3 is TGTGCCAGCAGCTTACGGGGGAGCGGGAGCTCTAATACGCAGTATTTT.

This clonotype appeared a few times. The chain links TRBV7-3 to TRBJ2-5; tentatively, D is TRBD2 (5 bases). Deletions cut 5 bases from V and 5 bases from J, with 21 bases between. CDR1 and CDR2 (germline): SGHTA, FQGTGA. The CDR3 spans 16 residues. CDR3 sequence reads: CASSPGSLGSLETQYF. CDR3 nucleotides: TGTGCCAGCAGCCCGGGGAGTCTAGGGTCTCTGGAGACCCAGTACTTC.

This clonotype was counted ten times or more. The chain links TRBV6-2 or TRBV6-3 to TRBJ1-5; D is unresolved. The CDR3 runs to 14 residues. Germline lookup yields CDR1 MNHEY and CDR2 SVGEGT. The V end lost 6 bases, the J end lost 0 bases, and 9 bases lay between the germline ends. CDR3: CASRLQYSNQPQHF. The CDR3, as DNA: TGTGCCAGCAGATTACAGTATAGCAATCAGCCCCAGCATTTT.

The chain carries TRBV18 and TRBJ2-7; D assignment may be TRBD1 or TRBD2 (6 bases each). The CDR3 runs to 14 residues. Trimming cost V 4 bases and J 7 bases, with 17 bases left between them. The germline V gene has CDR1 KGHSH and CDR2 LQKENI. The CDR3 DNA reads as TGTGCCAGCTCACGTCCCCCGGGGGCGGAAGAGCAGTACTTC. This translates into CASSRPPGAEEQYF.

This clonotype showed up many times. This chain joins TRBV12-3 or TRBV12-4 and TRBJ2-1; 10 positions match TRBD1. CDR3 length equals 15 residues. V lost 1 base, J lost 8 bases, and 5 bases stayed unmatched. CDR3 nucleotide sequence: TGTGCCAGCAGTTTAGGGGACAGGGGTTCGGATGAGCAGTTCTTC. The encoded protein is CASSLGDRGSDEQFF.

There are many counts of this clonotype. CDR3 sequence: CSAWGGGTSVINEQFF. The CDR3 DNA sequence: TGCAGCGCTTGGGGGGGTGGGACTAGTGTCATCAATGAGCAGTTCTTC. The rearrangement links TRBV29-1 to TRBJ2-1, with TRBD2 matching over 8 bases. CDR3 size: 16 residues. J gave up 6 bases and V 7 bases, and 17 bases lay outside the gene matches. Germline CDR1 SQVTM, CDR2 ANQGSEA.

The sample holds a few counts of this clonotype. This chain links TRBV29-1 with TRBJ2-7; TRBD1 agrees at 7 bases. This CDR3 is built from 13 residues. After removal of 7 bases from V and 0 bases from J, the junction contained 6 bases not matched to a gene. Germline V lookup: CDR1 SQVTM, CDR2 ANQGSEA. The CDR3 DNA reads TGCAGCGCCGTGACAGGGAACTCCTACGAGCAGTACTTC. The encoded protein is CSAVTGNSYEQYF.

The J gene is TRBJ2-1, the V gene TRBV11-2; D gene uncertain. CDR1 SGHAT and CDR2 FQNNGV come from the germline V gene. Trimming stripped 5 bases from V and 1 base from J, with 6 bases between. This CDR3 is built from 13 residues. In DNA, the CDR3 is TGTGCCAGCAGCCGCCCTTCCTACAATGAGCAGTTCTTC. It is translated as CASSRPSYNEQFF.

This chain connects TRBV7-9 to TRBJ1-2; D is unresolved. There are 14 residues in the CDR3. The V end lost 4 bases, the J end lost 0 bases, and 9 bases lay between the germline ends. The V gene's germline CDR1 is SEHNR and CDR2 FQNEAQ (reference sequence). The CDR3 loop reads CASSSPRTNYGYTF. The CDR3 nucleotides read TGTGCCAGCAGCTCTCCCCGGACTAACTATGGCTACACCTTC. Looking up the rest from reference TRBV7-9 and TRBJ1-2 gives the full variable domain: DTGVSQNPRHKITKRGQNVTFRCDPISEHNRLYWYRQTLGQGPEFLTYFQNEAQLEKSRLLSDRFSAERPKGSFSTLEIQRTEQGDSAMYLCASSSPRTNYGYTFGSGTRLTVV.

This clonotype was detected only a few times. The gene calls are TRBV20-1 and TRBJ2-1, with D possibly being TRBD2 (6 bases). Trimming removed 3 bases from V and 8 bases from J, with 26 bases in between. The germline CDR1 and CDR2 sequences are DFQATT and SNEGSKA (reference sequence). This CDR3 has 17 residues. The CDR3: CSARRFGRGIPGDEQFF. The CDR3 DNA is TGCAGTGCTAGGAGGTTTGGGCGGGGAATCCCGGGTGATGAGCAGTTCTTC.

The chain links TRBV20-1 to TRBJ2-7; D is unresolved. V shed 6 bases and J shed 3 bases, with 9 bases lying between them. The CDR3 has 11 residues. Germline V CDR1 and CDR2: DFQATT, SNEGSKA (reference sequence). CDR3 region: CSANYGYEQYF. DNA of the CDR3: TGCAGTGCAAATTACGGCTACGAGCAGTACTTC.

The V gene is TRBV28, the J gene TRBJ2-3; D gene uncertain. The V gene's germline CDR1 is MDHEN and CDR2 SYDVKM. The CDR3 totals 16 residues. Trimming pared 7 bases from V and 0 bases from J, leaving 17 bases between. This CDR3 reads CASIPPGISSTDTQYF. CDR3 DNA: TGTGCCAGCATCCCTCCAGGAATATCTAGCACAGATACGCAGTATTTT.

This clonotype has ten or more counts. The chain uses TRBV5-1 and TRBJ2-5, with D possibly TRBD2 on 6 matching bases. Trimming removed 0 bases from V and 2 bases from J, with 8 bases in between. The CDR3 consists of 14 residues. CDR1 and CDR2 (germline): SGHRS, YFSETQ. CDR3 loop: CASSLAGTQETQYF. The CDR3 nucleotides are TGCGCCAGCAGCTTGGCCGGGACTCAAGAGACCCAGTACTTC.

CDR3 in DNA: TGTGCCAGCAGTTTATCGGGGGCCCGGGAGCCCCAGCATTTT. It is translated as CASSLSGAREPQHF. The chain links TRBV27 to TRBJ1-5; tentative D call: TRBD1 (6 bases). This CDR3 spans 14 amino acids. The germline V gene has CDR1 MNHEY and CDR2 SMNVEV (reference sequence). Trimming shortened V by 0 bases and J by 8 bases, and 11 bases separated the two germline ends.

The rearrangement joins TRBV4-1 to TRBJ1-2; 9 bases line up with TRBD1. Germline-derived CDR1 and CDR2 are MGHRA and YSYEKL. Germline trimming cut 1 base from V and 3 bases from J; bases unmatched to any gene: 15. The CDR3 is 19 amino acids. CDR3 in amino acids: CASSQVWGAGTGYHYGYTF. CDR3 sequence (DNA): TGCGCCAGCAGCCAAGTTTGGGGAGCCGGGACAGGGTATCACTATGGCTACACCTTC.

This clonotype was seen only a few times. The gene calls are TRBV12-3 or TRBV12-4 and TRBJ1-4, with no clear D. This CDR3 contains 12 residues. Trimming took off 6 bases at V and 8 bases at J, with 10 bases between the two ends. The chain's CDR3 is CASSRASEKLFF. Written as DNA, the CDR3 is TGTGCCAGCAGCCGGGCCTCCGAAAAACTGTTTTTT.

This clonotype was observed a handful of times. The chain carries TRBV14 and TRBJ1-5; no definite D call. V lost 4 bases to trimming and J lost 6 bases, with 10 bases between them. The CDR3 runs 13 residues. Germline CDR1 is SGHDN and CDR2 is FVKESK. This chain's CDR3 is CASSRRRGQPQHF. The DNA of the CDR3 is TGTGCCAGCAGCCGGAGACGTGGTCAGCCCCAGCATTTT.

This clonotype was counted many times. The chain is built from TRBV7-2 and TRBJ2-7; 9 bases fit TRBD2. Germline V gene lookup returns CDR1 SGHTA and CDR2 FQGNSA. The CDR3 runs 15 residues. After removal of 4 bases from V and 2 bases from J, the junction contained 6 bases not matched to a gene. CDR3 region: CASSSTSGPAYEQYF. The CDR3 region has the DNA TGTGCCAGCAGCTCTACTAGCGGGCCAGCCTACGAGCAGTACTTC.

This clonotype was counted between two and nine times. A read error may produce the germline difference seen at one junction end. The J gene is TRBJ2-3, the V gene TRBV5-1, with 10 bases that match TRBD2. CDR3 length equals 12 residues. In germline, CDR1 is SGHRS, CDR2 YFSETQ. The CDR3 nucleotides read TGCGCCAGCAGCGTTAGAGGCCTAGCGGGAGTATTT. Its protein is CASSVRGLAGVF.

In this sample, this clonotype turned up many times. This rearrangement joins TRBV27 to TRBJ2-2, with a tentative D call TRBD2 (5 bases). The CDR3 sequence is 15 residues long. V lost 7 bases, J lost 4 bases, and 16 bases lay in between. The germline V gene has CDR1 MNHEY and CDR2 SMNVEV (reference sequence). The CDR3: CASTRGQRTTGELFF. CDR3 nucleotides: TGTGCCAGCACTCGAGGGCAGAGGACCACCGGGGAGCTGTTTTTT.

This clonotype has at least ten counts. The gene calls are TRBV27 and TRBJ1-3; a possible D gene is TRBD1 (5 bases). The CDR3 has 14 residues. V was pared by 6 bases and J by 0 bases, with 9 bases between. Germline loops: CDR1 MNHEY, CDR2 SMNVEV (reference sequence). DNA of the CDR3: TGTGCCAGCAGAGACAGAAACTCTGGAAACACCATATATTTT. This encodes CASRDRNSGNTIYF.

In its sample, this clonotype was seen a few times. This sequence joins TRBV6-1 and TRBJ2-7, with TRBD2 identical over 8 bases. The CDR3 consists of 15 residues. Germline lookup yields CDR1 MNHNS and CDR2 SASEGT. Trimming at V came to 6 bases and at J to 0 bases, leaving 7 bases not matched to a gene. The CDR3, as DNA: TGTGCCAGCAGAAGTAGCGGGGCGAGCTCCTACGAGCAGTACTTC. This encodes CASRSSGASSYEQYF.

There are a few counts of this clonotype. The CDR3 bases are TGTGCCAGCAGTTGGGGACAGGGTCTAAATGAAAAACTGTTTTTT. As protein: CASSWGQGLNEKLFF. V is TRBV6-5 and J is TRBJ1-4; 9 bases fit TRBD1. V gave up 4 bases and J gave up 5 bases; unmatched junction bases: 5. CDR3 length: 15 amino acids. CDR1 is MNHEY and CDR2 is SVGAGI in the germline V gene.

The CDR3 loop reads CASSLRTGGSSGANVLTF. DNA of the CDR3: TGTGCCAGCAGCTTGAGGACAGGCGGAAGCTCTGGGGCCAACGTCCTGACTTTC. This chain connects TRBV11-2 to TRBJ2-6, with TRBD1 matching 7 bases. The CDR3 totals 18 residues. Germline CDR1 is SGHAT and CDR2 is FQNNGV. V lost 3 bases and J lost 0; bases outside the gene matches: 8.

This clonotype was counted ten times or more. CDR3 region: CSVYDSVNTGELFF. The CDR3, as DNA: TGCAGCGTTTACGACAGCGTGAACACCGGGGAGCTGTTTTTT. V is TRBV29-1 and J is TRBJ2-2, with TRBD1 as a possible D gene (5 bases). V lost 5 bases to trimming and J lost 1 base, with 11 bases between them. CDR1 and CDR2 from the germline V gene are SQVTM and ANQGSEA. The CDR3 loop spans 14 amino acids.

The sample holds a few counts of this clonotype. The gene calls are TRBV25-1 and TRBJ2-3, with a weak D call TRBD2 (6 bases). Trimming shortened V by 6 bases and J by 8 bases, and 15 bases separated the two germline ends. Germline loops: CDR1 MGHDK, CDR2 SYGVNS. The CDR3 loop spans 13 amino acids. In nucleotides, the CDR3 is TGTGCCAGCAGACCAGTGGGGGGTCGTACGCAGTATTTT. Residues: CASRPVGGRTQYF.

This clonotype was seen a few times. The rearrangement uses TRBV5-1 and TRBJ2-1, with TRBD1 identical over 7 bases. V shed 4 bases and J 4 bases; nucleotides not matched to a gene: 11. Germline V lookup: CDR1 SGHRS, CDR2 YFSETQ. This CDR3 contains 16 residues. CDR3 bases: TGCGCCAGCAGCCCCTTCCCGGACAGGCCGTACAATGAGCAGTTCTTC. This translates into CASSPFPDRPYNEQFF.